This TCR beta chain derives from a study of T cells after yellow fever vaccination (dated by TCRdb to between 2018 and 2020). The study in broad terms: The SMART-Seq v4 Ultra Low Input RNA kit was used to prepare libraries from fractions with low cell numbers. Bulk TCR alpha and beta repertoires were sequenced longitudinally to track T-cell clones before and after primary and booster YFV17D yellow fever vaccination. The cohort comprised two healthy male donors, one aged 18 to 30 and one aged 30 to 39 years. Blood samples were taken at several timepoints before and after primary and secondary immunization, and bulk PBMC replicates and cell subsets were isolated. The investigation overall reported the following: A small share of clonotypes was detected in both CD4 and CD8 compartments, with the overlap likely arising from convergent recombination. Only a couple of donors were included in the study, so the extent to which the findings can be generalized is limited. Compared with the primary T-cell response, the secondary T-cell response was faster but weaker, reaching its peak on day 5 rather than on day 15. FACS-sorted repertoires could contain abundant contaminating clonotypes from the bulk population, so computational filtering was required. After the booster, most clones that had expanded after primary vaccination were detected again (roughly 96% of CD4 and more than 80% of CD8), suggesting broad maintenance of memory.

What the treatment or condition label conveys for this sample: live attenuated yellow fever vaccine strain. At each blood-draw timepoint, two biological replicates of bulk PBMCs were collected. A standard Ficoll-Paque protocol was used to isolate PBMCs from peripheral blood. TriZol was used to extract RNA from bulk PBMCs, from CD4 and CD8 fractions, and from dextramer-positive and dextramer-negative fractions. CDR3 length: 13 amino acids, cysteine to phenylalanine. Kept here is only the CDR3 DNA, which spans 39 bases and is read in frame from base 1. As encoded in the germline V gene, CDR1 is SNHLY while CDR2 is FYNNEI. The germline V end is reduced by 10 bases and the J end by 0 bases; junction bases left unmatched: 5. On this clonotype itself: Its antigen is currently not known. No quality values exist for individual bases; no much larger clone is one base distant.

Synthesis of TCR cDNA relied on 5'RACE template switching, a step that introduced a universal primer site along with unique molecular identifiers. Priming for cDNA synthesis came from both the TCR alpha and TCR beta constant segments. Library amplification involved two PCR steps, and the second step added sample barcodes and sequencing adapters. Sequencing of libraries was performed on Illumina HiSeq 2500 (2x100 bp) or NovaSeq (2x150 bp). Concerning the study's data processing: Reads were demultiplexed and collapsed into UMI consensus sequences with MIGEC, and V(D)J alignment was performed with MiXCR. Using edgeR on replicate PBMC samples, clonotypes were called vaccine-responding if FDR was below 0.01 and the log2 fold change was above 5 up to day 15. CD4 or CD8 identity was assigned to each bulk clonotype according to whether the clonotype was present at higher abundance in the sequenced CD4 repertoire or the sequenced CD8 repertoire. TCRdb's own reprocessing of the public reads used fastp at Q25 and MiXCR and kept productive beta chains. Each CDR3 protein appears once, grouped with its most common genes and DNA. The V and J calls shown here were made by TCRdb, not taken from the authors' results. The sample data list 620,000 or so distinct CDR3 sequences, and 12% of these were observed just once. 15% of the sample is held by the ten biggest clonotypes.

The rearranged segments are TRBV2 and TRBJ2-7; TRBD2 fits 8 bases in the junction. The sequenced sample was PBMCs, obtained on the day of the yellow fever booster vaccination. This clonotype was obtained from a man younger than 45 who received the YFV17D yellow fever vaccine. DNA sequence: TGTGCCACATCTAGCGGGTACTCCTACGAGCAGTACTTC. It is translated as CATSSGYSYEQYF.